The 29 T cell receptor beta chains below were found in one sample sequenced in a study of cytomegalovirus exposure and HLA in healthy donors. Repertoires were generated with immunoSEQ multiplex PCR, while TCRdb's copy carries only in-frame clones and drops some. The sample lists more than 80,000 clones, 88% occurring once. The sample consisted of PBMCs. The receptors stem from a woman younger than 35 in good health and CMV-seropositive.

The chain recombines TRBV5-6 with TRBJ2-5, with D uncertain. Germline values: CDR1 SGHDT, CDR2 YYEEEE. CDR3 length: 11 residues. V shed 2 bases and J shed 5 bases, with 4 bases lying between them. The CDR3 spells CASSFRETQYF. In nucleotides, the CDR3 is TGTGCCAGCAGCTTTCGGGAGACCCAGTACTTC.

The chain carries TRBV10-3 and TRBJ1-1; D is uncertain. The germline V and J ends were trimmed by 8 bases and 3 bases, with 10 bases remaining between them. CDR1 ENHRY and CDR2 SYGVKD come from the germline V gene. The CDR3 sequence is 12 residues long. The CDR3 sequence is CAIPQEDTEAFF. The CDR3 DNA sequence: TGTGCCATCCCTCAGGAGGACACTGAAGCTTTCTTT.

The CDR3, as DNA: TGTGCCAGCTCCCAACAAAGGGACAGCAGCTATGGCTACACCTTC. It translates to CASSQQRDSSYGYTF. The chain uses TRBV18 and TRBJ1-2; 7 bases agree with TRBD1. V shed 6 bases and J 4 bases; nucleotides not matched to a gene: 11. This CDR3 region has 15 residues. Germline V gene sequence: CDR1 KGHSH, CDR2 LQKENI.

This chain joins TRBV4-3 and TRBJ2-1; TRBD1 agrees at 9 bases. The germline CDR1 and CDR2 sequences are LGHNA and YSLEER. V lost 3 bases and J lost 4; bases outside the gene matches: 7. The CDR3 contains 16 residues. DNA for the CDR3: TGCGCCAGCAGCCAGGAAGGGACAGGGCCTTACAATGAGCAGTTCTTC. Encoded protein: CASSQEGTGPYNEQFF.

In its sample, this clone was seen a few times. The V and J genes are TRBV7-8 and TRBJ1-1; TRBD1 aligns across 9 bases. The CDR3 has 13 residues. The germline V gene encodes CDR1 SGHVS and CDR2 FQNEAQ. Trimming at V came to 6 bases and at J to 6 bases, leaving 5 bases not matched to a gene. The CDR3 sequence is CASRGQGSPEAFF. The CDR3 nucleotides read TGTGCCAGCAGGGGACAGGGAAGCCCTGAAGCTTTCTTT.

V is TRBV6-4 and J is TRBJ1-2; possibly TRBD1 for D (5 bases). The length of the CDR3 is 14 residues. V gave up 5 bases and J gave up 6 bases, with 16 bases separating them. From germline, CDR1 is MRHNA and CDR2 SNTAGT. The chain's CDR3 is CASSLSGGSHGYTF. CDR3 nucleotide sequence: TGTGCCAGCAGTCTCTCGGGGGGATCCCATGGCTACACCTTC.

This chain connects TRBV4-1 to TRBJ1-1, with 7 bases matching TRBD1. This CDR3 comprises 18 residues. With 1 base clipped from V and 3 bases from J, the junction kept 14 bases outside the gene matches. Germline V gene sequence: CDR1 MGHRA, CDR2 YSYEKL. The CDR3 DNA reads TGCGCCAGCAGCCAAGCCTTCGACAGGGACGCCGGAGACACTGAAGCTTTCTTT. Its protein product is CASSQAFDRDAGDTEAFF.

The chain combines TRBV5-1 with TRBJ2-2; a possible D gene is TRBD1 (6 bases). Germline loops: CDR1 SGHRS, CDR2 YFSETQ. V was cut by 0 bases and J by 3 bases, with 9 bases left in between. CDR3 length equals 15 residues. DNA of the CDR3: TGCGCCAGCAGCTTGGAAACAGGGTACACCGGGGAGCTGTTTTTT. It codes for CASSLETGYTGELFF.

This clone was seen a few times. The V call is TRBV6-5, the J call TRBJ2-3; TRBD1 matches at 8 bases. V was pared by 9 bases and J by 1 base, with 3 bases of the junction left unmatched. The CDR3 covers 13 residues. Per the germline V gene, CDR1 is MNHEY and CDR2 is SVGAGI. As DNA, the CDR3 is TGTGCCAGTGCGACAGGGGGCACAGATACGCAGTATTTT. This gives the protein CASATGGTDTQYF.

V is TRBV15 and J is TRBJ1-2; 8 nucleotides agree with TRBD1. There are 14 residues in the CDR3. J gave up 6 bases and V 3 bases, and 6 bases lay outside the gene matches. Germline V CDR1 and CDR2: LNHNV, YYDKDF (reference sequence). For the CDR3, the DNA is TGTGCCACCAGCAGCCGGACAGGGTCCCATGGCTACACCTTC. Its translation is CATSSRTGSHGYTF.

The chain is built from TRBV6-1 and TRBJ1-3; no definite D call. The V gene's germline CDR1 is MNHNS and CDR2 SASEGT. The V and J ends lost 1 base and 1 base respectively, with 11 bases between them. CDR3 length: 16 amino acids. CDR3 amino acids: CASSEGHLGSGNTIYF. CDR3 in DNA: TGTGCCAGCAGTGAAGGGCACCTCGGGTCTGGAAACACCATATATTTT.

The CDR3 coding sequence is TGTGCCATCAGTGAGTCGGAGGGAGGTCCCGGGGAGCTGTTTTTT. Amino acid sequence: CAISESEGGPGELFF. This chain joins TRBV10-3 and TRBJ2-2; TRBD2 is a possible D gene (6 bases). V dropped 0 bases and J dropped 6 bases, with 11 bases sitting between them. The CDR3 has 15 residues. CDR1 is ENHRY, CDR2 SYGVKD, per germline.

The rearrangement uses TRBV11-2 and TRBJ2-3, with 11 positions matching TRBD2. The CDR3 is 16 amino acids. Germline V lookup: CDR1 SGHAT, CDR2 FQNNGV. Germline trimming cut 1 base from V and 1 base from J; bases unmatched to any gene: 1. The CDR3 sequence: CASSLGGLAGTDTQYF. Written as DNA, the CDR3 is TGTGCCAGCAGCTTAGGGGGACTAGCGGGCACAGATACGCAGTATTTT.

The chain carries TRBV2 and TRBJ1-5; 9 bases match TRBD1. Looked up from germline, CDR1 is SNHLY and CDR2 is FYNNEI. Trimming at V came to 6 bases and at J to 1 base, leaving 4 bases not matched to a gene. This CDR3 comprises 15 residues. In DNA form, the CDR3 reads TGTGCCAGCAGCCCGGACAGGGGAAGCAATCAGCCCCAGCATTTT. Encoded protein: CASSPDRGSNQPQHF.

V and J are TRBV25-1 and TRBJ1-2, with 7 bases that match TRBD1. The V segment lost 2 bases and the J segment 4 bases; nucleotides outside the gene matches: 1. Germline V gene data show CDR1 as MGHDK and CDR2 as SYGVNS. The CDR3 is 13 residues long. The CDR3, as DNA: TGTGCCAGCAGTGAACCAGGGGGCTATGGCTACACCTTC. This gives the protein CASSEPGGYGYTF.

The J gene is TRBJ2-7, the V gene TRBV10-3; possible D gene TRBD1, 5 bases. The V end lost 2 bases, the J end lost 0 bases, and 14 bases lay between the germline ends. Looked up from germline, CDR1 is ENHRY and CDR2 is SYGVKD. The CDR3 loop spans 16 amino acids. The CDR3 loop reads CAISERGRQSSYEQYF. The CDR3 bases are TGTGCCATCAGTGAGAGGGGCAGGCAAAGCTCCTACGAGCAGTACTTC.

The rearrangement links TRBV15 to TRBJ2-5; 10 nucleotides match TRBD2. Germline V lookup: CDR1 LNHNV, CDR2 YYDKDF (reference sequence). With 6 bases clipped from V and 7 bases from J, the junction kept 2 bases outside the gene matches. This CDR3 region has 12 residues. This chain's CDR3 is CATSASGGTQYF. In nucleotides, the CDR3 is TGTGCCACCAGTGCTAGCGGGGGGACCCAGTACTTC. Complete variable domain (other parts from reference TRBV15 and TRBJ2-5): DAMVIQNPRYQVTQFGKPVTLSCSQTLNHNVMYWYQQKSSQAPKLLFHYYDKDFNNEADTPDNFQSRRPNTSFCFLDIRSPGLGDTAMYLCATSASGGTQYFGPGTRLLVL.

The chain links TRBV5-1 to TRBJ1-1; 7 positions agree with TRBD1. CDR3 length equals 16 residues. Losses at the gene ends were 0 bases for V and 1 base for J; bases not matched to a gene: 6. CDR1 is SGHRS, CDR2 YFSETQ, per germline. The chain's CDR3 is CASSLGDGTANTEAFF. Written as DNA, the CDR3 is TGCGCCAGCAGCTTGGGGGACGGGACAGCGAACACTGAAGCTTTCTTT. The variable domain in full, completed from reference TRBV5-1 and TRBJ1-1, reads KAGVTQTPRYLIKTRGQQVTLSCSPISGHRSVSWYQQTPGQGLQFLFEYFSETQRNKGNFPGRFSGRQFSNSRSEMNVSTLELGDSALYLCASSLGDGTANTEAFFGQGTRLTVV.

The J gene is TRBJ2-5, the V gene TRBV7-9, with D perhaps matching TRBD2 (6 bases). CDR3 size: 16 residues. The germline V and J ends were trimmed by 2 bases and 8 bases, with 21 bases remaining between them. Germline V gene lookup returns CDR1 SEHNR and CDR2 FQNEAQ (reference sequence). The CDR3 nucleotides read TGTGCCAGCAGCTTAATCAACGGGGGAACCAAGAGAACCCAGTACTTC. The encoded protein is CASSLINGGTKRTQYF.

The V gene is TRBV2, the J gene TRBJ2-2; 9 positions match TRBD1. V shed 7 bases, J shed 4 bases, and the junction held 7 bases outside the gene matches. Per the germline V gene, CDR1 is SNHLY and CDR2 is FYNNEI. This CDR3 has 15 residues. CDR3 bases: TGTGCCAGCATGCCGGGACAGGGTATCACCGGGGAGCTGTTTTTT. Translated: CASMPGQGITGELFF.

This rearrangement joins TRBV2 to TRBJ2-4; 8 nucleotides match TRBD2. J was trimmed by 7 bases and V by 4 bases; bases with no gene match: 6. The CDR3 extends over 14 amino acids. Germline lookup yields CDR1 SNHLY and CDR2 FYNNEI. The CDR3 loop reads CASSVGGGMNIQYF. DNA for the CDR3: TGTGCCAGCAGTGTCGGCGGGGGGATGAACATTCAGTACTTC.

In DNA, the CDR3 is TGTGCCAGCTCACCCCCTCGAGCGGGTCTTCAGCCCCAGCATTTT. This translates into CASSPPRAGLQPQHF. This chain uses TRBV18 with TRBJ1-5; D is ambiguous. Germline V gene data show CDR1 as KGHSH and CDR2 as LQKENI. This CDR3 has 15 residues. Trimming pared 3 bases from V and 6 bases from J, leaving 15 bases between.

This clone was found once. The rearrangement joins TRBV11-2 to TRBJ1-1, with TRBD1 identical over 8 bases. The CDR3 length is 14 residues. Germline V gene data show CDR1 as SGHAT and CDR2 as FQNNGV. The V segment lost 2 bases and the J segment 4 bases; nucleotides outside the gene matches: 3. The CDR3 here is CASSLSGGGTEAFF. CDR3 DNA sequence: TGTGCCAGCAGCTTATCAGGGGGCGGCACTGAAGCTTTCTTT.

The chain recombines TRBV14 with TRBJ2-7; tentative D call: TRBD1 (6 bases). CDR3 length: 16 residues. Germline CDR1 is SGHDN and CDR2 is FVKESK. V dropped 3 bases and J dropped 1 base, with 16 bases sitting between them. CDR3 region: CASSQGSRTDSYEQYV. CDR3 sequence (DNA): TGTGCCAGCAGCCAGGGAAGTAGGACAGATTCCTACGAGCAGTACGTC.

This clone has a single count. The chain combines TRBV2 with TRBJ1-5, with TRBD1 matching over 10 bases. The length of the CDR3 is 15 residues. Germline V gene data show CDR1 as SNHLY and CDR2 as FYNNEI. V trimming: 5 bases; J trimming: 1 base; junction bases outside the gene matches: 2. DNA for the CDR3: TGTGCCAGCAGTCGGACAGGGGGAAGCAATCAGCCCCAGCATTTT. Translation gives CASSRTGGSNQPQHF.

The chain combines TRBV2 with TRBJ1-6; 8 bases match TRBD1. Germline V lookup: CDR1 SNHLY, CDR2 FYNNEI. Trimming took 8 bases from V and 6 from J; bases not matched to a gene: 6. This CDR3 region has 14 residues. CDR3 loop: CASGSTGANSPLHF. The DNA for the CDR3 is TGTGCCAGCGGATCGACAGGGGCTAATTCACCCCTCCACTTT.

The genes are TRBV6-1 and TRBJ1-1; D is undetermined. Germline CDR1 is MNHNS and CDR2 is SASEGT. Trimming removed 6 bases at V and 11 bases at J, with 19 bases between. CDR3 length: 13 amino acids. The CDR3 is CASRGAGPGKAFF. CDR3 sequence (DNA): TGTGCCAGCAGGGGCGCCGGGCCCGGGAAGGCTTTCTTT.

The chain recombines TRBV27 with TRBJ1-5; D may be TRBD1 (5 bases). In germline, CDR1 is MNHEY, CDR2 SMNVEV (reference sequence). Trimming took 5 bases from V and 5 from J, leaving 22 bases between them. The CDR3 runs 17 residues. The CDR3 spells CASSPHRGHFYDQPQHF. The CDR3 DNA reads TGTGCCAGCAGTCCACACCGCGGACATTTTTATGATCAGCCCCAGCATTTT.

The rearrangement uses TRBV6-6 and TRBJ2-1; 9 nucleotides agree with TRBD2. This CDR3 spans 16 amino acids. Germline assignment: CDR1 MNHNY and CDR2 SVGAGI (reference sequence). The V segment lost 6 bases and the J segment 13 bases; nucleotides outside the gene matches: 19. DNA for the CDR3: TGTGCCAGCAGCGGTCCCGGGGCGGGGGGGCGTGGTCATCAGTTCTTC. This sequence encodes CASSGPGAGGRGHQFF.